This T cell receptor (beta chain) derives from a study of cytomegalovirus exposure and HLA in healthy donors. Study conclusions and caveats: About 87% or about 30% of the time was how often most TCR beta V segments were productive, according to an earlier analysis. Sequencing likely caused a cluster of highly shared sequence variants.

Healthy bone marrow donors made up the donors. The PCR was carried out with 60 Vbeta primers and 13 Jbeta primers. The data were produced by immunoSEQ multiplex PCR, yet TCRdb's version contains in-frame clones alone and is incomplete. Found here are 150,000 to 200,000 clones, around 79% of them singletons; the top ten hold about 0.36%. Worth noting for this clone: Its target is unknown.

Germline values: CDR1 LNHDA, CDR2 SQIVND (reference sequence). The CDR3 totals 15 residues. Trimming at V came to 2 bases and at J to 11 bases, leaving 10 bases not matched to a gene. Sequencing was performed on PBMCs. The sequence derives from a male donor in good health and CMV-seropositive. This rearrangement joins TRBV19 to TRBJ1-4, with 8 bases lining up with TRBD1. This CDR3 reads CASSIPPKGQGKLFF. The CDR3 region has the DNA TGTGCCAGTAGTATACCCCCGAAAGGACAGGGCAAACTGTTTTTT.